This T cell receptor (beta chain) stems from a study of CXCR3-negative and CXCR3-positive naive CD8 T cells. Background on the study: The TRB read total, about 130 million, broke down to about 1.5 +/- 0.3 million reads per library. Study conclusions and caveats: A higher hydrophobicity marked the TRB CDR3s of CXCR3-positive naive cells versus CXCR3-negative naive cells. Naive subsets had comparable surface CD5; TCR strength was inferred from TRB CDR3 properties. Relative to memory CD8+ cells, whose diversity was much lower, both naive subsets had comparably high diversity.

Carrying UMI labels, the TRB cDNA libraries were prepared through 5' RACE. TCRdb re-called the 5' RACE reads and catalogs CDR3 proteins one per entry, DNA excluded. This listing includes around 10,000 distinct CDR3 sequences. Germline V gene sequence: CDR1 LNHDA, CDR2 SQIVND (reference sequence). There are 17 residues in the CDR3. Comment on this clonotype: The antigen is unknown.

The sample comprised naive CXCR3- CD8+ T cells from blood. Subset in this sample: CD45RO-CCR7+CD27+CD95- naive CD8+ T cells lacking CXCR3 (TNR3-). This chain connects TRBV19 to TRBJ2-1; TCRdb selects TRBD2, and the lack of DNA leaves this call unchecked. The source is a human donor in good health. Some clones in this sample may be carry-over from other donors' samples. CDR3 in amino acids: CASSIRLAGGPDNEKFF.